The clone carrying this TCR beta chain was counted at least ten times. Its antigen is not known. Caucasian, healthy and from Russia, the donors were aged between 6 and 90. Each individual donor underwent a draw of about 9.9 milliliters of peripheral blood. The sample comes from a study of blood T cells in healthy people across ages. The study's findings and limits: Long-lived donors had more naive CD4+ cells and higher diversity than aged donors. While age rose, TCR beta diversity per million T cells dropped in a roughly linear way.

For the second PCR, which ran for about 6 to 11 cycles, a sample-barcoded 5' primer and a J-beta primer mix were used. Using its own MiXCR run on the 5' RACE reads, TCRdb lists one record per CDR3 protein. This table has 750,000 to 950,000 distinct CDR3 sequences, roughly 50% appearing once. V was shortened by 1 base and J by 6 bases, with 11 bases between the two germline ends. There are 13 residues in the CDR3. Germline V lookup: CDR1 SGHRS, CDR2 YFSETQ. This clonotype was obtained from a man of 80 years or more in good health. The material sequenced was blood. The rearrangement links TRBV5-1 to TRBJ2-7; no clear D gene. The CDR3 is CASSLNLFLEQYF. In DNA, the CDR3 is TGCGCCAGCAGCTTGAACCTCTTCCTCGAGCAGTACTTC.